This is a list of T cell receptor beta chains from one sample in a study of blood T cells in healthy people across ages. MiXCR, applied by TCRdb to the 5' RACE reads, yields one record per CDR3 protein. The sample records around 500,000 distinct CDR3 sequences, roughly 48% being singletons. The specimen was blood. The receptor source for this set is a man older than 75 in good health. Each CDR3 is given with its conserved first and last residue. Fields, in order: clone size, D gene, V gene, J gene, CDR3 DNA, CDR3 protein. The D gene is left open where the match is weak. Only part of the rows carry a size: once, few, many, or a class if the clone is expanded.

few	TRBD2	TRBV12-3/TRBV12-4	TRBJ2-3	TGTGCCAGCAGTCTCTGGACTAGCGAGAGCACAGATACGCAGTATTTT	CASSLWTSESTDTQYF
once	-	TRBV3-1	TRBJ2-7	TGTGCCAGCAGCCAAGATCCAGGACAGTTTTACGAGCAGTACTTC	CASSQDPGQFYEQYF
-	-	TRBV29-1	TRBJ2-1	TGCAGCGCCCGGGGTGGCGGAGACCGCTACAATGAGCAGTTCTTC	CSARGGGDRYNEQFF
-	-	TRBV7-9	TRBJ1-2	TGTGCCAGCCGCCCATCCCTTTTCTATGGCTACACCTTC	CASRPSLFYGYTF
-	TRBD2	TRBV7-3	TRBJ2-3	TGTGCCAGCAGCTTAAGGGTAGCGGGAGGCACAGATACGCAGTATTTT	CASSLRVAGGTDTQYF
many	TRBD1	TRBV6-5	TRBJ2-7	TGTGCCAGCAGTCCATACAGGGGAAACGACCACGAGCAGTACTTC	CASSPYRGNDHEQYF
-	-	TRBV5-1	TRBJ2-7	TGCGCCAGCATGTGGTCGGGGGCTTCCGAGCAGTACTTC	CASMWSGASEQYF
-	TRBD1	TRBV4-1	TRBJ2-1	TGCGCCAGCAGCGTCGACAGGGGTGGGGAGCAGTTCTTC	CASSVDRGGEQFF
-	-	TRBV20-1	TRBJ2-3	TGCAGTGCTCCCGAAGGGGGGGCGGTCACAGATACGCAGTATTTT	CSAPEGGAVTDTQYF
-	-	TRBV28	TRBJ2-7	TGTGCCAGCAGACCGACGGGACTCTCTCCCTACGAGCAGTACTTC	CASRPTGLSPYEQYF
-	-	TRBV4-3	TRBJ2-3	TGCGCCAGCAGCGTCCTGGACGGGAGAACAGATACGCAGTATTTT	CASSVLDGRTDTQYF
-	TRBD1	TRBV7-9	TRBJ2-1	TGTGCCAGCAGCTTAGCTGGGACAGCAACTTACAATGAGCAGTTCTTC	CASSLAGTATYNEQFF
few	-	TRBV29-1	TRBJ2-1	TGCAGCGTGTTGAAAACCTACAATGAGCAGTTCTTC	CSVLKTYNEQFF
-	TRBD2	TRBV20-1	TRBJ2-1	TGCAGTGCTTCCCGGATAGCGGGAGCGAGGAATGAGCAGTTCTTC	CSASRIAGARNEQFF
-	-	TRBV2	TRBJ1-6	TGTGCCAGCAGCCCCCGCCTCTTGAGCTCCTATAATTCACCCCTCCACTTT	CASSPRLLSSYNSPLHF
-	TRBD1	TRBV29-1	TRBJ1-5	TGCAGCGTAAGACAGGGCGATAGCAATCAGCCCCAGCATTTT	CSVRQGDSNQPQHF
-	TRBD2	TRBV20-1	TRBJ2-3	TGCAGTGCCCAGTCGGGGGGGGGCACAGATACGCAGTATTTT	CSAQSGGGTDTQYF
few	-	TRBV4-3	TRBJ2-2	TGCGCCAGCAGCCAAGATCGAGCGAACACCGGGGAGCTGTTTTTT	CASSQDRANTGELFF
-	-	TRBV12-3/TRBV12-4	TRBJ2-7	TGTGCCAGCAGTTTAGCGCCAAAGGGTAGCTACGAGCAGTACTTC	CASSLAPKGSYEQYF
few	-	TRBV7-2	TRBJ2-1	TGTGCCAGCAGCATCCCGGGGAGTTGGGGCTACAATGAGCAGTTCTTC	CASSIPGSWGYNEQFF
few	-	TRBV12-3/TRBV12-4	TRBJ2-6	TGTGCCAGCAGTTTTGTTCGGGGTGGGGCCAACGTCCTGACTTTC	CASSFVRGGANVLTF
few	-	TRBV29-1	TRBJ2-5	TGCAGCGTTGATCCCACCGGGGCGAAAGAGACCCAGTACTTC	CSVDPTGAKETQYF
-	TRBD1	TRBV12-3/TRBV12-4	TRBJ1-5	TGTGCCAGCAGTTTAGGGCAGGGGGTTGTTCAGCCCCAGCATTTT	CASSLGQGVVQPQHF
few	-	TRBV7-2	TRBJ2-7	TGTGCCAGCAGCTTCGGGGGCCCCTACGAGCAGTACTTC	CASSFGGPYEQYF
-	-	TRBV5-1	TRBJ2-7	TGCGCCAGCAGCGGTGCTCGTGGCGAGCAGTACTTC	CASSGARGEQYF
-	-	TRBV20-1	TRBJ2-5	TGCAGTGCTAGAGCGGCAAAGGGGGAGACCCAGTACTTC	CSARAAKGETQYF
-	-	TRBV11-1	TRBJ2-5	TGTGCCAGCAGCCCCCGGCTAGATTCGGAGACCCGGTACTTC	CASSPRLDSETRYF
few	-	TRBV18	TRBJ2-1	TGTGCCAGCTCACCACTTGGGCAGGGTGCCCCCAATGAGCAGTTCTTC	CASSPLGQGAPNEQFF
-	-	TRBV3-1	TRBJ2-5	TGTGCCAGCAGCCAAAGAGATCGAGAGACCCAGTACTTC	CASSQRDRETQYF
once	-	TRBV7-9	TRBJ2-1	TGTGCCAGCCCCTACTACAATGAGCAGTTCTTC	CASPYYNEQFF
-	TRBD1	TRBV20-1	TRBJ2-5	TGCAGTGCTGTCCTACAGGGGAATGAGCAGTACTTC	CSAVLQGNEQYF
-	-	TRBV28	TRBJ2-1	TGTGCCAGCAGCCTTTTGGAGAATGAGCAGTTCTTC	CASSLLENEQFF
-	TRBD1	TRBV13	TRBJ2-4	TGTGCCAGCAGCTCCCCAGGGGGCGGGAACATTCAGTACTTC	CASSSPGGGNIQYF
-	TRBD2	TRBV7-9	TRBJ2-1	TGTGCCAGCAACCCCTATAGCGGGATAATCTACAATGAGCAGTTCTTC	CASNPYSGIIYNEQFF
few	-	TRBV29-1	TRBJ2-3	TGCAGCGTTGCAAGGACACCTCAGGATACGCAGTATTTT	CSVARTPQDTQYF
few	-	TRBV7-9	TRBJ2-7	TGTGCCAGCAGCTCACAGGGAATTGAGCAGTACTTC	CASSSQGIEQYF
-	TRBD1	TRBV28	TRBJ1-4	TGTGCCAGCAGTTTCTCCGGGACAGATCTTGAAAAACTGTTTTTT	CASSFSGTDLEKLFF
-	-	TRBV6-6	TRBJ1-2	TGTGCCAGCGCGGTCGGGGGACAACAGGGCTACACCTTC	CASAVGGQQGYTF
-	-	TRBV5-1	TRBJ1-6	TGCGCTAGCAGCTCGTCGTTCGGGTCCTATAATTCACCCCTCCACTTT	CASSSSFGSYNSPLHF
few	-	TRBV10-1	TRBJ2-1	TGCGCCAGCAGTGAGTCATGGCGGTCCAATGAGCAGTTCTTC	CASSESWRSNEQFF
-	TRBD1	TRBV29-1	TRBJ2-1	TGCAGCGTTGAAAACCGGGACAGGGGAGGGAATGAGCAGTTCTTC	CSVENRDRGGNEQFF
few	TRBD1	TRBV27	TRBJ1-5	TGTGCCAGCAGATCTACAGGGGGCGGGCAGCCCCAGCATTTT	CASRSTGGGQPQHF
few	TRBD1	TRBV7-9	TRBJ2-1	TGTGCCAGCAGCTTAAACTGGGCAGGGGGCGAAAATGAGCAGTTCTTC	CASSLNWAGGENEQFF
-	TRBD2	TRBV20-1	TRBJ2-1	TGCAGTGCACCACTCGGGACTAGCCCGTTTTCGGAGCAGTTCTTC	CSAPLGTSPFSEQFF
many	-	TRBV7-9	TRBJ2-3	TGTGCCAGCAGCCCGCCCGTTCGGGGAGGCGCAGATACGCAGTATTTT	CASSPPVRGGADTQYF
-	-	TRBV7-9	TRBJ2-1	TGTGCCAGCAGCCCCCTGGACGGGGTGACGAGGAATGAGCAGTTCTTC	CASSPLDGVTRNEQFF
many	-	TRBV6-6	TRBJ2-5	TGTGCCAGCAAACAGGAGGACCAAGAGACCCAGTACTTC	CASKQEDQETQYF
-	-	TRBV5-5	TRBJ2-5	TGTGCCAGCAGCACCCGGGACCCAAGGAAGGAGCAGTACTTC	CASSTRDPRKEQYF
-	-	TRBV6-2/TRBV6-3	TRBJ2-2	TGTGCCAGCAGTCCTCTCCGCGGCGGGGAGCTGTTTTTT	CASSPLRGGELFF
-	TRBD2	TRBV20-1	TRBJ2-7	TGCAGTGCTAGAGATAGCGGGCACTTGACCTACGAGCAGTACTTC	CSARDSGHLTYEQYF
many	TRBD2	TRBV20-1	TRBJ2-1	TGCAGTGCTCACAGCGGGAGGGGCCACAATGAGCAGTTCTTC	CSAHSGRGHNEQFF
few	-	TRBV4-2	TRBJ2-1	TGTGCCAGCAGCCCACAGCTCGGAGGGCCCCACAATGAGCAGTTCTTC	CASSPQLGGPHNEQFF
few	-	TRBV10-3	TRBJ2-1	TGTGCCACTGGGGCAGAACCATACAATGAGCAGTTCTTC	CATGAEPYNEQFF
-	TRBD2	TRBV5-1	TRBJ2-7	TGCGCCAGCAGCTTGGGGATAGCGGGATACGAAGAGCAGTACTTC	CASSLGIAGYEEQYF
-	TRBD1	TRBV5-1	TRBJ1-5	TGCGCCAGCAGCTGGGACAGAGATCAGCCCCAGCATTTT	CASSWDRDQPQHF
once	-	TRBV28	TRBJ2-6	TGTGCCAGCAGACGTGGGGGATCTGGGGCCAACGTCCTGACTTTC	CASRRGGSGANVLTF
-	TRBD2	TRBV7-9	TRBJ2-7	TGTGCCAGCAGCACCCGGACTAGCGGATTCTACGAGCAGTACTTC	CASSTRTSGFYEQYF
few	-	TRBV29-1	TRBJ2-1	TGCAGCGTTGGGGGTACTAGGGTTGACAATGAGCAGTTCTTC	CSVGGTRVDNEQFF
-	-	TRBV20-1	TRBJ2-1	TGCAGGCCCTCCGGAGGAGGGGGTTACAATGAGCAGTTCTTC	CRPSGGGGYNEQFF